These 30 T cell receptor beta chains were all obtained from the same sample, sequenced in a study of beta chain features in type 1 diabetes. Study findings and constraints: In all four CD4+ subsets, TCRB CDR3 length was significantly, moderately reduced in type 1 diabetes.

The sequenced template was cDNA made from the entire isolated RNA. The assay was immunoSEQ multiplex PCR, and TCRdb's table has in-frame clones only and misses some. The table has about 340,000 clones, around 9.7% seen once. The antigens these receptors bind are not known. Sequenced input: central memory CD4+ T cells from blood. The origin of the receptors is a man aged 25-45 years with type 1 diabetes.

This clone was detected once. The chain is built from TRBV6-1 and TRBJ2-2; D gene uncertain. V was clipped by 6 bases and J by 1 base, with 12 bases between them. Germline lookup yields CDR1 MNHNS and CDR2 SASEGT. The length of the CDR3 is 15 residues. CDR3 sequence: CASRSRALNTGELFF. The CDR3 coding sequence is TGTGCCAGCAGGTCTAGGGCCCTGAACACCGGGGAGCTGTTTTTT.

This chain uses TRBV11-2 with TRBJ1-4; 10 bases agree with TRBD1. The germline gives CDR1 SGHAT, CDR2 FQNNGV. The V gene end was trimmed by 6 bases and the J gene end by 6 bases; junction bases not matched to a gene: 4. The CDR3 sequence is 14 residues long. The CDR3: CASSRGTGDEKLFF. Written as DNA, the CDR3 is TGTGCCAGCAGTCGCGGGACAGGGGATGAAAAACTGTTTTTT. The complete variable domain, with remaining parts taken from reference TRBV11-2 and TRBJ1-4, reads EAGVAQSPRYKIIEKRQSVAFWCNPISGHATLYWYQQILGQGPKLLIQFQNNGVVDDSQLPKDRFSAERLKGVDSTLKIQPAKLEDSAVYLCASSRGTGDEKLFFGSGTQLSVL.

The chain combines TRBV5-1 with TRBJ2-1; a weak D match, TRBD1 (6 bases). The CDR3 spans 14 residues. V was clipped by 0 bases and J by 5 bases, with 9 bases between them. CDR1 and CDR2 from the germline V gene are SGHRS and YFSETQ. This chain's CDR3 is CASSLGGPDNEQFF. CDR3 in DNA: TGCGCCAGCAGCTTGGGGGGGCCCGACAATGAGCAGTTCTTC.

This chain uses TRBV30 with TRBJ1-1; 10 bases map to TRBD1. After removal of 3 bases from V and 4 bases from J, the junction contained 8 bases not matched to a gene. Germline V gene sequence: CDR1 GTSNPN, CDR2 SVGIG (reference sequence). This CDR3 contains 15 residues. The CDR3 loop is CAWSAAGQGFTEAFF. The CDR3 DNA sequence: TGTGCCTGGAGCGCAGCGGGACAGGGGTTCACTGAAGCTTTCTTT.

This chain links TRBV29-1 with TRBJ2-2; maybe TRBD1 (6 bases). Germline CDR1 SQVTM, CDR2 ANQGSEA. The V gene lost 7 bases and the J gene lost 9 bases, with 12 bases spanning the gap. The CDR3 sequence is 11 residues long. CDR3 DNA sequence: TGCAGCGCGAGGCAGGGGAGGGAGCTGTTTTTT. Translated, it gives CSARQGRELFF.

The chain has TRBV7-2 and TRBJ1-2; a weak D match, TRBD1 (5 bases). Germline CDR1 SGHTA, CDR2 FQGNSA. The CDR3 covers 14 residues. V was pared by 11 bases and J by 2 bases, with 18 bases between. The CDR3 loop is CAARGVGGNYGYTF. CDR3 DNA: TGTGCCGCACGGGGAGTGGGGGGAAACTATGGCTACACCTTC.

The rearrangement uses TRBV18 and TRBJ1-6; the D gene is possibly TRBD1 (5 bases). This CDR3 has 16 amino acids. Germline V lookup: CDR1 KGHSH, CDR2 LQKENI. Trimming cost V 3 bases and J 2 bases, with 11 bases left between them. CDR3 coding DNA: TGTGCCAGCTCACCCATTACAGGAGCCTATAATTCACCCCTCCACTTT. It specifies CASSPITGAYNSPLHF.

About this clone itself: A far larger clone is a single base away, which makes a read error likely. The CDR3 DNA follows: TGTGCCAGCAGCCCAGGACAGAACACCGGGGAGCTGTTTTTT. It codes for CASSPGQNTGELFF. The V and J genes are TRBV28 and TRBJ2-2; possible D gene TRBD1, 5 bases. The CDR3 covers 14 residues. Germline V gives CDR1 MDHEN, CDR2 SYDVKM. V was trimmed by 6 bases and J by 1 base, leaving 9 bases between them.

This chain joins TRBV5-1 and TRBJ2-5, with a possible D match to TRBD1 (5 bases). Germline-derived CDR1 and CDR2 are SGHRS and YFSETQ. The CDR3 contains 16 residues. The V gene lost 0 bases and the J gene lost 7 bases, with 19 bases spanning the gap. CDR3 region: CASSLATTGAMGTQYF. The CDR3 DNA reads TGCGCCAGCAGCTTGGCCACCACAGGAGCCATGGGGACCCAGTACTTC.

The chain recombines TRBV7-2 with TRBJ2-5; 10 bases fit TRBD1. The CDR3 spans 14 residues. V lost 3 bases to trimming and J lost 7 bases; unmatched junction nucleotides: 5. Germline CDR1 is SGHTA and CDR2 is FQGNSA. Here the CDR3 reads CASSFPGQGRTQYF. The CDR3 nucleotides are TGTGCCAGCAGCTTCCCGGGACAGGGGAGGACCCAGTACTTC.

The chain has TRBV9 and TRBJ2-5, with D possibly TRBD2 on 6 matching bases. Germline V gives CDR1 SGDLS, CDR2 YYNGEE. Trimming removed 4 bases at V and 4 bases at J, with 17 bases between. This CDR3 contains 15 residues. CDR3 amino acids: CASSTLGGAGETQYF. CDR3 sequence (DNA): TGTGCCAGCAGCACCCTAGGAGGGGCGGGAGAGACCCAGTACTTC. The full variable domain, completed using reference TRBV9 and TRBJ2-5, is DSGVTQTPKHLITATGQRVTLRCSPRSGDLSVYWYQQSLDQGLQFLIQYYNGEERAKGNILERFSAQQFPDLHSELNLSSLELGDSALYFCASSTLGGAGETQYFGPGTRLLVL.

The sample holds a few counts of this clone. The chain combines TRBV7-9 with TRBJ2-3; 9 bases fit TRBD1. V was pared by 6 bases and J by 0 bases, with 10 bases of the junction left unmatched. Germline-derived CDR1 and CDR2 are SEHNR and FQNEAQ (reference sequence). The length of the CDR3 is 17 residues. For the CDR3, the DNA is TGTGCCAGCAGTCGTTATACCGGGACAGGGAGCACAGATACGCAGTATTTT. It translates to CASSRYTGTGSTDTQYF.

This clone was counted between two and nine times. The chain recombines TRBV21-1 with TRBJ1-1. TRBV21-1 is designated a pseudogene. The CDR3 extends over 13 amino acids. The CDR3 bases are TGTGCCAGCAGCAAAGGAAGCCACACTGAAGCTTTCTTT. Translation gives CASSKGSHTEAFF.

The chain combines TRBV6-5 with TRBJ1-1; D is undetermined. V lost 7 bases and J lost 8, with 8 bases in between. This CDR3 is 10 amino acids long. The germline gives CDR1 MNHEY, CDR2 SVGAGI. CDR3 bases: TGTGCCAGCAATGAGGACGAAGCTTTCTTT. Its protein product is CASNEDEAFF.

This clone was seen more than once but under ten times. This chain joins TRBV29-1 and TRBJ2-3; TRBD2 aligns across 7 bases. The CDR3 extends over 11 amino acids. J lost 6 bases, V lost 5 bases, and 2 bases had no gene match. Germline CDR1 SQVTM, CDR2 ANQGSEA. DNA for the CDR3: TGCAGCGTTTCCGGGGGGGATACGCAGTATTTT. Its protein product is CSVSGGDTQYF.

The table lists this clone with a few counts. The chain is built from TRBV21-1 and TRBJ2-7; the table's D gene call, TRBD1, was not cross checked with the DNA. TRBV21-1 is assigned pseudogene status. The CDR3 is 16 residues long. CDR3 region: CASSKGRDRDNYEQYF. CDR3 in DNA: TGTGCCAGCAGCAAGGGGAGGGACAGGGATAACTACGAGCAGTACTTC.

The chain joins TRBV6-6 to TRBJ2-1; D is unresolved. CDR1 and CDR2 from the germline V gene are MNHNY and SVGAGI (reference sequence). V was pared by 1 base and J by 12 bases, with 7 bases between. This CDR3 comprises 11 residues. In nucleotides, the CDR3 is TGTGCCAGCAGTTACTTGGTTTCGCAGTTCTTC. Its protein product is CASSYLVSQFF.

The chain combines TRBV7-9 with TRBJ2-7, with D unresolved. The CDR3 runs 14 residues. Trimming took off 4 bases at V and 2 bases at J, with 12 bases between the two ends. Germline CDR1 reads SEHNR; CDR2 reads FQNEAQ (reference sequence). The CDR3 DNA follows: TGTGCCAGCAGCTCAGAGGTCTCCGCCTACGAGCAGTACTTC. Protein product: CASSSEVSAYEQYF.

This clone was recorded at least ten times. V and J are TRBV5-8 and TRBJ2-1, with 7 bases aligning to TRBD2. V was pared by 0 bases and J by 3 bases, with 15 bases of the junction left unmatched. Per germline, CDR1 SGHTS and CDR2 YDEGEE. The CDR3 extends over 19 amino acids. The CDR3: CASSLAFGSGAAIYNEQFF. In DNA, the CDR3 is TGTGCCAGCAGCTTGGCCTTTGGGAGCGGGGCGGCAATCTACAATGAGCAGTTCTTC.

The V gene is TRBV28, the J gene TRBJ1-2; 9 bases are shared with TRBD1. The CDR3 has 14 residues. V was pared by 11 bases and J by 6 bases, with 13 bases of the junction left unmatched. The germline V gene has CDR1 MDHEN and CDR2 SYDVKM. This chain's CDR3 is CAAYPGTGRDGYTF. The CDR3 DNA reads as TGTGCCGCTTATCCCGGGACAGGGCGTGATGGCTACACCTTC.

Points on this clone: A much larger clonotype is one base distant, so this may be a read error. This chain joins TRBV9 and TRBJ2-1, with D unresolved. V lost 0 bases, J lost 1 base, and 8 bases lay in between. From germline, CDR1 is SGDLS and CDR2 YYNGEE. This CDR3 spans 15 amino acids. In DNA form, the CDR3 reads TGTGCCAGCAGCGTAGATGTGGGTTCCTACAATGAGCAGTTCTTC. Translation gives CASSVDVGSYNEQFF.

The chain is built from TRBV6-1 and TRBJ2-7; 11 nucleotides match TRBD1. CDR1 and CDR2 (germline): MNHNS, SASEGT. The CDR3 runs 16 residues. The trim removed 1 base at V and 2 bases at J, leaving 4 bases unmatched. Here the CDR3 DNA reads TGTGCCAGCAGTGAAGTTCCGGGACAGGGGGCCTACGAGCAGTACTTC. The encoded protein is CASSEVPGQGAYEQYF.

DNA for the CDR3: TGTGCCAGCAGCGAAACAGGGATCGGCTATGGCTACACCTTC. The encoded protein is CASSETGIGYGYTF. This rearrangement joins TRBV28 to TRBJ1-2; TRBD1 is a possible D gene (6 bases). CDR1 is MDHEN, CDR2 SYDVKM, per germline. The V end was cut by 6 bases, the J end by 4 bases, with 15 bases between. This CDR3 comprises 14 residues.

This clone was detected only a few times. The chain carries TRBV29-1 and TRBJ1-1, with TRBD1 identical over 7 bases. Germline CDR1 SQVTM, CDR2 ANQGSEA. Trimming cost V 3 bases and J 10 bases; bases outside gene matches: 8. The CDR3 contains 12 residues. The CDR3 spells CSVERGGLGAFF. The DNA for the CDR3 is TGCAGCGTTGAGCGAGGGGGCCTAGGAGCTTTCTTT.

This clone occurred a few times. The rearrangement links TRBV15 to TRBJ2-2; the match to TRBD1 covers 9 bases. The CDR3 spans 15 residues. Trimming cost V 3 bases and J 10 bases; bases outside gene matches: 9. The germline V gene has CDR1 LNHNV and CDR2 YYDKDF (reference sequence). CDR3 sequence (DNA): TGTGCCACCAGCAGGAATAGGGACAGGGCGGCGGAGCTGTTTTTT. It codes for CATSRNRDRAAELFF.

This clone was recorded a few times. The chain uses TRBV28 and TRBJ1-1; no firm D call. CDR3 length equals 13 residues. CDR1 is MDHEN, CDR2 SYDVKM, per germline. V lost 6 bases to trimming and J lost 2 bases, with 10 bases between them. Written as DNA, the CDR3 is TGTGCCAGCAGAAATGACCGAAACACTGAAGCTTTCTTT. It specifies CASRNDRNTEAFF.

This clone was counted between two and nine times. J is TRBJ2-1 and V is TRBV2; 8 bases align to TRBD1. The CDR3 runs 14 residues. Germline V lookup: CDR1 SNHLY, CDR2 FYNNEI. Trimming took 4 bases from V and 6 from J; bases not matched to a gene: 5. CDR3 nucleotide sequence: TGTGCCAGCAGTGTGCGGACAGGGACCAATGAGCAGTTCTTC. Its protein product is CASSVRTGTNEQFF.

This clone was found a few times. V and J are TRBV7-9 and TRBJ1-2; D unresolved. The germline V gene encodes CDR1 SEHNR and CDR2 FQNEAQ (reference sequence). This CDR3 comprises 8 residues. V lost 5 bases and J lost 12, with 4 bases in between. The DNA for the CDR3 is TGTGCCAGCAGCGAGCACACCTTC. It codes for CASSEHTF.

The chain combines TRBV2 with TRBJ2-2; weak D call: TRBD2 (7 bases). V lost 3 bases and J 5 bases, leaving 13 bases between the germline ends. This CDR3 contains 15 residues. Germline V gene lookup returns CDR1 SNHLY and CDR2 FYNNEI. The chain's CDR3 is CASSDAGAGTGELFF. As DNA, the CDR3 is TGTGCCAGCAGTGACGCGGGGGCGGGGACCGGGGAGCTGTTTTTT.

There are a few counts of this clone. The rearrangement joins TRBV4-3 to TRBJ1-1, with D hard to call. V lost 1 base and J lost 4, with 4 bases in between. This CDR3 region has 12 residues. In germline, CDR1 is LGHNA, CDR2 YSLEER. The CDR3 reads CASSQVGTEAFF. CDR3 nucleotides: TGCGCCAGCAGCCAAGTGGGCACTGAAGCTTTCTTT.